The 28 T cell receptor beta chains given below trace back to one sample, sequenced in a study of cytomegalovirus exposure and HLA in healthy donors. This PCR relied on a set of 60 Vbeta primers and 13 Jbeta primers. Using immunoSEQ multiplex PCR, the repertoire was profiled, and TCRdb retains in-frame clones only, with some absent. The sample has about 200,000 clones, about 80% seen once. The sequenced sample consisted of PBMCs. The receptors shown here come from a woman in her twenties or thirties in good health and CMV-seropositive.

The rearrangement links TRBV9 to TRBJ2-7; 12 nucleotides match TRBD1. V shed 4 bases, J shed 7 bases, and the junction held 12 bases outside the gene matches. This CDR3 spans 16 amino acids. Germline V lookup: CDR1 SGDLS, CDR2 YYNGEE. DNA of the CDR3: TGTGCCAGCAGCAGCTCAGGGACAGGGGGCTTTCAAGAGCAGTACTTC. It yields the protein CASSSSGTGGFQEQYF.

The CDR3 coding sequence is TGTGCCAGTAGTATTGCGGGGAGCACAGATACGCAGTATTTT. Translated, it gives CASSIAGSTDTQYF. The chain couples TRBV19 to TRBJ2-3, with D possibly matching TRBD2 (6 bases). Trimming removed 3 bases from V and 0 bases from J, with 7 bases in between. The CDR3 loop spans 14 amino acids. In germline, CDR1 is LNHDA, CDR2 SQIVND (reference sequence). Supplemented by reference TRBV19 and TRBJ2-3, the full variable domain reads DGGITQSPKYLFRKEGQNVTLSCEQNLNHDAMYWYRQDPGQGLRLIYYSQIVNDFQKGDIAEGYSVSREKKESFPLTVTSAQKNPTAFYLCASSIAGSTDTQYFGPGTRLTVL.

The CDR3 DNA sequence: TGCAGATTGGGGAGTACAGATACGCAGTATTTT. Translated: CRLGSTDTQYF. The chain joins TRBV20-1 to TRBJ2-3; D possibly corresponds to TRBD2 (5 bases). Looked up from germline, CDR1 is DFQATT and CDR2 is SNEGSKA (reference sequence). CDR3 length: 11 amino acids.

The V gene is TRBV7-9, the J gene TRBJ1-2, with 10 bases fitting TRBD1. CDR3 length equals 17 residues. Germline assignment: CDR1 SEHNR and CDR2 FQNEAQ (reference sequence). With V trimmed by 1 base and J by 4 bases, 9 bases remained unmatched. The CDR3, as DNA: TGTGCCAGCAGCTTAGTGGGGGACAGGGGAAGGGCCTATGGCTACACCTTC. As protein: CASSLVGDRGRAYGYTF.

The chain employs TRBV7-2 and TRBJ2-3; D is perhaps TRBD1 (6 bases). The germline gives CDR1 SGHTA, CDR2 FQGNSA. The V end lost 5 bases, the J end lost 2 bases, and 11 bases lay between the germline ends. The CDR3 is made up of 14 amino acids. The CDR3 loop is CASSHWTDTDTQYF. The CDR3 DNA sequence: TGTGCCAGCAGCCACTGGACAGACACAGATACGCAGTATTTT.

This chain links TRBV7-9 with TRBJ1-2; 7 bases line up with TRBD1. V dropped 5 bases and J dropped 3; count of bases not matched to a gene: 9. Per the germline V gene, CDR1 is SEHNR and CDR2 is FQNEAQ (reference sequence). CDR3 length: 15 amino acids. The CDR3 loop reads CASSLRQGWDYGYTF. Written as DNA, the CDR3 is TGTGCCAGCAGCCTTAGACAGGGATGGGACTATGGCTACACCTTC.

The CDR3 sequence is CASRTGGNSNQPQHF. As DNA, the CDR3 is TGTGCCAGCAGAACAGGGGGCAATAGCAATCAGCCCCAGCATTTT. The rearrangement links TRBV6-5 to TRBJ1-5, with 9 bases that match TRBD1. The germline gives CDR1 MNHEY, CDR2 SVGAGI. This CDR3 spans 15 amino acids. V shed 6 bases and J 0 bases; nucleotides not matched to a gene: 3.

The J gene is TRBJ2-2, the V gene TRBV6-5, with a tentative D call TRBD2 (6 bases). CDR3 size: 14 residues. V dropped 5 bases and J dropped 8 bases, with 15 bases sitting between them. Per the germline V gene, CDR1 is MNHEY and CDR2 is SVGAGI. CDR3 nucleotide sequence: TGTGCCAGCAGTCGGGACTGGGGGTTGGGGGAGCTGTTTTTT. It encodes CASSRDWGLGELFF.

The CDR3 DNA reads TGTGCCAGCAGCCAAGATGACAACAATCAGCCCCAGCATTTT. Translating gives CASSQDDNNQPQHF. The rearrangement uses TRBV4-2 and TRBJ1-5; no definite D call. The germline CDR1 and CDR2 sequences are LGHNA and YNFKEQ. Deletions cut 0 bases from V and 3 bases from J, with 6 bases between. CDR3 size: 14 residues.

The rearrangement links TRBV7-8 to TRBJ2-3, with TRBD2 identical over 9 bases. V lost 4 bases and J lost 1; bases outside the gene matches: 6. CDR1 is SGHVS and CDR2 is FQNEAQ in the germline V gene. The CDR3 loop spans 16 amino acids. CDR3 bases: TGTGCCAGCAGCTCCATAGCGGGAGTTGGCACAGATACGCAGTATTTT. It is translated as CASSSIAGVGTDTQYF.

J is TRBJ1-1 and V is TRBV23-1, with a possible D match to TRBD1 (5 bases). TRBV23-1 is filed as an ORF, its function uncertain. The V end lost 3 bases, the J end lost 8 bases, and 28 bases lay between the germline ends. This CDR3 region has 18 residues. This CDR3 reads CASSHPLGPHSANHEAFF. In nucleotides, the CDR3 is TGCGCCAGCAGTCACCCGCTGGGGCCTCACTCCGCGAATCACGAAGCTTTCTTT.

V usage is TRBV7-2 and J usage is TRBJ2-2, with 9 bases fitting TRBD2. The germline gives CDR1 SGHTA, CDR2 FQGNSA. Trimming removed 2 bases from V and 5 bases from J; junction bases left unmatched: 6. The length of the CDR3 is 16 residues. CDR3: CASSLRRGGRTGELFF. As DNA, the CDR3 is TGTGCCAGCAGCTTAAGGCGGGGGGGCCGGACCGGGGAGCTGTTTTTT. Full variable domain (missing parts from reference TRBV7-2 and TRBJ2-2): GAGVSQSPSNKVTEKGKDVELRCDPISGHTALYWYRQSLGQGLEFLIYFQGNSAPDKSGLPSDRFSAERTGGSVSTLTIQRTQQEDSAVYLCASSLRRGGRTGELFFGEGSRLTVL.

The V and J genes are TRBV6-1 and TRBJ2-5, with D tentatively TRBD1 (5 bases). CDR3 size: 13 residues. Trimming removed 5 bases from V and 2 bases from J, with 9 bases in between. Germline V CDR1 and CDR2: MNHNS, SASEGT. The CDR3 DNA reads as TGTGCCAGCAGTCCAGGGAATCAAGAGACCCAGTACTTC. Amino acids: CASSPGNQETQYF.

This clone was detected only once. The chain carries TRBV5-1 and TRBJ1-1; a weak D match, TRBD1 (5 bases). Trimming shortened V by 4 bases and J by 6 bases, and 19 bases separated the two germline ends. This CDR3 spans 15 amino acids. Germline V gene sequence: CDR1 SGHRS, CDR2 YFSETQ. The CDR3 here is CASSPEGITGAEAFF. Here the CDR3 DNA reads TGCGCCAGCAGCCCCGAGGGCATAACGGGGGCTGAAGCTTTCTTT.

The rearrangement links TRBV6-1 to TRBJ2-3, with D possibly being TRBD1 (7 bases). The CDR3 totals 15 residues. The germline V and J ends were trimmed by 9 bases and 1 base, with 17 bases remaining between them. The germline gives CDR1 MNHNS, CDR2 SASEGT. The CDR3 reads CASRTGEDGTDTQYF. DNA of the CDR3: TGTGCCAGTCGAACAGGGGAGGACGGCACAGATACGCAGTATTTT.

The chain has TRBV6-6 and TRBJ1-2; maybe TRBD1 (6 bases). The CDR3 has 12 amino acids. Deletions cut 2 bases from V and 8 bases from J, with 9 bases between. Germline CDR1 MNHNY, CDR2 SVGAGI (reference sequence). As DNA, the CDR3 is TGTGCCAGCAGTTACACACAGGGAGGCTACACCTTC. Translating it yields CASSYTQGGYTF.

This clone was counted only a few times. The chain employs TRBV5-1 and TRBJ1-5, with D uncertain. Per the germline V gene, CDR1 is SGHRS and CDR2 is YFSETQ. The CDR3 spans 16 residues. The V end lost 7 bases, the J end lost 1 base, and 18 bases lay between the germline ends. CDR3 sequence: CASPPPIGLSNQPQHF. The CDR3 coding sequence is TGCGCCAGCCCCCCTCCTATTGGGCTAAGCAATCAGCCCCAGCATTTT.

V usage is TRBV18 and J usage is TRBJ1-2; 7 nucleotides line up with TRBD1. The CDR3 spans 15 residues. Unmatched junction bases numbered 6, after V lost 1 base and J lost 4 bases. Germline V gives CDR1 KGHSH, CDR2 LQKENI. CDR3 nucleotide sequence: TGTGCCAGCTCACCACGAGAGGGGGCCGGCTATGGCTACACCTTC. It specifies CASSPREGAGYGYTF.

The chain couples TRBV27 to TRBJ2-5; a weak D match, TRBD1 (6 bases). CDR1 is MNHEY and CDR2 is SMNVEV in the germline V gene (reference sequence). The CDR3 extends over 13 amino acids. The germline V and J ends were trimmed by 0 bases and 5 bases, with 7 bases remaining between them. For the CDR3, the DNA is TGTGCCAGCAGTTTATCCCAGGGGGAGACCCAGTACTTC. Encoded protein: CASSLSQGETQYF.

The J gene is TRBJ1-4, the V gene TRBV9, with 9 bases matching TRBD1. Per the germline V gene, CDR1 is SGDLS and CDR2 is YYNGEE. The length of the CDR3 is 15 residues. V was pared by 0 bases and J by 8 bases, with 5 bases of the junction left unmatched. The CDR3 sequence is CASSVGDREGEKLFF. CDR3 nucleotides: TGTGCCAGCAGCGTAGGGGACAGGGAAGGCGAAAAACTGTTTTTT. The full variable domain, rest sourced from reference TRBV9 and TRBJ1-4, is DSGVTQTPKHLITATGQRVTLRCSPRSGDLSVYWYQQSLDQGLQFLIQYYNGEERAKGNILERFSAQQFPDLHSELNLSSLELGDSALYFCASSVGDREGEKLFFGSGTQLSVL.

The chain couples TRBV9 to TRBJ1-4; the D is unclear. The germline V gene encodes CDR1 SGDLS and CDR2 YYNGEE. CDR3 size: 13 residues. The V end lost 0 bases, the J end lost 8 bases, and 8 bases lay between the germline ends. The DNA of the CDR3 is TGTGCCAGCAGCGTAGCAGGTGGGGAAAAACTGTTTTTT. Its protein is CASSVAGGEKLFF.

The CDR3 DNA sequence: TGTGCCAGCAGTTGGACAGATGGCTATTCGATGAGCTCTGGAAACACCATATATTTT. Translating gives CASSWTDGYSMSSGNTIYF. This chain uses TRBV7-4 with TRBJ1-3, with a possible D match to TRBD1 (6 bases). CDR1 and CDR2 from the germline V gene are SGHVT and SQSDAQ. The CDR3 length is 19 residues. V was pared by 6 bases and J by 0 bases, with 24 bases between. The variable domain in full, completed from reference TRBV7-4 and TRBJ1-3, reads GAGVSQSPRYKVAKRGRDVALRCDSISGHVTLYWYRQTLGQGSEVLTYSQSDAQRDKSGRPSGRFSAERPERSVSTLKIQRTEQGDSAVYLCASSWTDGYSMSSGNTIYFGEGSWLTVV.

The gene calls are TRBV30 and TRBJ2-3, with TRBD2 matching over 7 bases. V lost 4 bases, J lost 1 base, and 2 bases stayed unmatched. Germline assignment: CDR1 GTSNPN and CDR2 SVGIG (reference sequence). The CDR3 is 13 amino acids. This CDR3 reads CAWNSGGTDTQYF. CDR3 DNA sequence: TGTGCCTGGAACAGCGGGGGCACAGATACGCAGTATTTT.

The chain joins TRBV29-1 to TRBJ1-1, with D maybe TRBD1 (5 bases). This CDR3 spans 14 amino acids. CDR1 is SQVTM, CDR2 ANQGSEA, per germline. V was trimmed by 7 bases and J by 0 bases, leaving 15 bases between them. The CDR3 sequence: CSAMGGGMNTEAFF. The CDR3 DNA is TGCAGCGCCATGGGGGGGGGTATGAACACTGAAGCTTTCTTT.

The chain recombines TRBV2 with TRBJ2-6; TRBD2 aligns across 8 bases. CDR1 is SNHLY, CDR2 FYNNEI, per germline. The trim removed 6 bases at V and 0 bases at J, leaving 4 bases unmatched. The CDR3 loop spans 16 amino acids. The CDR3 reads CASRAGGLSGANVLTF. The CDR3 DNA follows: TGTGCCAGCAGGGCGGGAGGCCTCTCTGGGGCCAACGTCCTGACTTTC.

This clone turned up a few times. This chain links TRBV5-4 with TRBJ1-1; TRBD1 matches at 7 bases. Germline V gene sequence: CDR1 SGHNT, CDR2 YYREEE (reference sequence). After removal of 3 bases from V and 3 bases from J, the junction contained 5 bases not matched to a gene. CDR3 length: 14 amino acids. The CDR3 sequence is CASSSGGQDTEAFF. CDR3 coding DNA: TGTGCCAGCAGCTCCGGCGGACAGGACACTGAAGCTTTCTTT. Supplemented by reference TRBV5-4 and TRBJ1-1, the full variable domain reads ETGVTQSPTHLIKTRGQQVTLRCSSQSGHNTVSWYQQALGQGPQFIFQYYREEENGRGNFPPRFSGLQFPNYSSELNVNALELDDSALYLCASSSGGQDTEAFFGQGTRLTVV.

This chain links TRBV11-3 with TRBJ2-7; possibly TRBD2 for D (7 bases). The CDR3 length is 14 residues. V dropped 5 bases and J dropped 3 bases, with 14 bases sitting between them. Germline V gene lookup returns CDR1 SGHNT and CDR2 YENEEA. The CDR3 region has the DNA TGTGCCAGCAGCCCTCGGGGGGCCAACTACGAGCAGTACTTC. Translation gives CASSPRGANYEQYF.

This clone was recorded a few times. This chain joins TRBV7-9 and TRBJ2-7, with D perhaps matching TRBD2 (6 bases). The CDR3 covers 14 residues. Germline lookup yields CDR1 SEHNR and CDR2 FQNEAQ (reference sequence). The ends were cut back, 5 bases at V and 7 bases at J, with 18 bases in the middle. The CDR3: CASSDQEGLWEQYF. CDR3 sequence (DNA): TGTGCCAGCAGCGACCAGGAGGGCCTCTGGGAGCAGTACTTC. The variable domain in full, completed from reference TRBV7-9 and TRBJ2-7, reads DTGVSQNPRHKITKRGQNVTFRCDPISEHNRLYWYRQTLGQGPEFLTYFQNEAQLEKSRLLSDRFSAERPKGSFSTLEIQRTEQGDSAMYLCASSDQEGLWEQYFGPGTRLTVT.